These 22 T cell receptor beta chains came from one sample sequenced in a study of tumor and adjacent non-tumor tissue in lung cancer. TCRbeta libraries were built with three rounds of nested PCR, modified from ARM-PCR. TCRdb independently ran MiXCR on the multiplex PCR reads; one entry per CDR3 protein. The sample lists 69,000 or so distinct CDR3 sequences, approximately 73% occurring once. This sample's RNA came from whole unsorted tissue. Sequencing was done on a sample of lung tumor tissue. The receptors stem from a man in his 60s with non-small cell lung cancer.

This clonotype showed up just a few times. V is TRBV7-9 and J is TRBJ1-2, with 8 bases lining up with TRBD1. Trimming took 5 bases from V and 7 from J; bases not matched to a gene: 9. CDR1 and CDR2 from the germline V gene are SEHNR and FQNEAQ (reference sequence). The CDR3 sequence is 14 residues long. The CDR3 region is CASSPTGALSGYTF. The CDR3 nucleotides are TGTGCCAGCAGCCCGACAGGGGCCCTTAGTGGCTACACCTTC.

The chain uses TRBV20-1 and TRBJ1-3; tentative D call: TRBD1 (5 bases). The length of the CDR3 is 12 residues. Germline values: CDR1 DFQATT, CDR2 SNEGSKA (reference sequence). CDR3 bases: TGCAATGCAAGACAGACTGGAAACACCATATATTTT. Its translation: CNARQTGNTIYF.

As to this clonotype: The conserved phenylalanine or tryptophan is not found at the CDR3 terminus, so this likely reflects a read error. The chain couples TRBV7-8 to TRBJ2-7; TRBD2 aligns across 7 bases. Unmatched junction bases numbered 6, after V lost 7 bases and J lost 3 bases. The length of the CDR3 is 13 residues. The germline gives CDR1 SGHVS, CDR2 FQNEAQ. CDR3 in amino acids: CASNTGLDYEQYL. The CDR3 nucleotides are TGTGCCAGCAATACCGGACTAGACTACGAGCAGTACTTG.

Of note for this clonotype: This CDR3 fails to terminate in the conserved phenylalanine or tryptophan, so it likely reflects a read error. The J gene is TRBJ2-3, the V gene TRBV6-1, with D tentatively TRBD1 or TRBD2 (5 bases each). Trimming took 6 bases from V and 3 from J, leaving 16 bases between them. CDR1 and CDR2 (germline): MNHNS, SASEGT. This CDR3 contains 15 residues. The CDR3 region has the DNA TGTGCCAGCAGGATACAGGCAGGGAGAACAGATACGCAGTATCTT. Residues: CASRIQAGRTDTQYL.

Ten or more counts support this clonotype. This sequence joins TRBV6-6 and TRBJ2-1; possible D gene TRBD1, 6 bases. The CDR3 runs to 12 residues. The germline V and J ends were trimmed by 6 bases and 6 bases, with 9 bases remaining between them. The germline gives CDR1 MNHNY, CDR2 SVGAGI (reference sequence). The CDR3 DNA reads TGTGCCAGCAGGCAGGGGAGCAATGAGCAGTTCTTC. As protein: CASRQGSNEQFF.

About this clonotype itself: The junction departs from germline at one end; a sequencing error may be responsible. The rearrangement links TRBV20-1 to TRBJ2-5; perhaps TRBD2 as D (5 bases). The CDR3 covers 16 residues. Germline V gene lookup returns CDR1 DFQATT and CDR2 SNEGSKA (reference sequence). CDR3 DNA sequence: TGCAGTACTAGAGGGATCCACCAGACGCAGCAAGAGACCCAGCACTTC. This codes for CSTRGIHQTQQETQHF.

Concerning this clonotype itself: Sequence at one end of the junction differs from germline and may be a read error. The CDR3 DNA follows: TGTGCTAGCAGTTTCGTTTCGGGCACAGATAGGCAGTATTTT. Translation: CASSFVSGTDRQYF. The chain uses TRBV28 and TRBJ2-3; D is undetermined. In germline, CDR1 is MDHEN, CDR2 SYDVKM. The CDR3 is made up of 14 amino acids. The full variable domain, its missing parts supplied by reference TRBV28 and TRBJ2-3, is DVKVTQSSRYLVKRTGEKVFLECVQDMDHENMFWYRQDPGLGLRLIYFSYDVKMKEKGDIPEGYSVSREKKERFSLILESASTNQTSMYLCASSFVSGTDRQYFGPGTRLTVL.

On this clonotype: The final CDR3 position lacks the conserved phenylalanine or tryptophan, pointing to a likely read error. The CDR3 DNA reads TGCAGTGCCGCGGGGAGGGCCCCCTTCAATGAGCAGTTCTTA. Translation gives CSAAGRAPFNEQFL. The chain combines TRBV20-1 with TRBJ2-1; 7 bases map to TRBD2. The CDR3 totals 14 residues. Trimming cost V 6 bases and J 6 bases; bases outside gene matches: 11. CDR1 and CDR2 from the germline V gene are DFQATT and SNEGSKA (reference sequence).

With respect to this clonotype: An end of the junction does not agree with germline; a read error may underlie this. DNA for the CDR3: TGTGCCAGCAGTCTATCTAGCGGGAGTATACCCGGGGAGCTATTATTT. It codes for CASSLSSGSIPGELLF. The chain carries TRBV12-3 or TRBV12-4 and TRBJ2-2; 10 bases map to TRBD2. The CDR3 has 16 residues.

As regards this clonotype: A read error is possible here, since a much larger clone lies one base away. The CDR3 sequence is CASSYSRRGGNGQLF. CDR3 bases: TGTGCCAGCAGTTACTCGAGGCGGGGTGGGAATGGGCAGCTCTTC. The chain links TRBV6-5 to TRBJ2-1, with D perhaps TRBD2 (6 bases). CDR1 is MNHEY, CDR2 SVGAGI, per germline. The CDR3 has 15 residues.

Notes on this clonotype: An end of the junction does not agree with germline; a read error may underlie this. The genes are TRBV7-4 and TRBJ2-5, with a possible D match to TRBD2 (6 bases). Germline CDR1 is SGHVT and CDR2 is SQSDAQ. The CDR3 runs 19 residues. CDR3 coding DNA: TGTGCCAGCAGCCCGCTTTCCGGTACGCTTGAGGACTACGGAGAGGCCCAGTACTTC. As protein: CASSPLSGTLEDYGEAQYF. Full variable domain (remainder filled in from reference TRBV7-4 and TRBJ2-5): GAGVSQSPRYKVAKRGRDVALRCDSISGHVTLYWYRQTLGQGSEVLTYSQSDAQRDKSGRPSGRFSAERPERSVSTLKIQRTEQGDSAVYLCASSPLSGTLEDYGEAQYFGPGTRLLVL.

Remarks on this clonotype: An end of the junction does not agree with germline; a read error may underlie this. The chain combines TRBV12-3 or TRBV12-4 with TRBJ1-4, with D uncertain. This CDR3 region has 17 residues. The CDR3 DNA reads as TGTGTCAGCCATCCCGGGAAAGGACCTACAACTAATGAAAAACTGTTTTTT. As protein: CVSHPGKGPTTNEKLFF.

Comments on this clonotype: At one end, the junction sequence differs from germline, possibly due to a read error. The V call is TRBV20-1, the J call TRBJ1-2; weak D call: TRBD1 (6 bases). The CDR3 length is 12 residues. The V gene's germline CDR1 is DFQATT and CDR2 SNEGSKA (reference sequence). Here the CDR3 DNA reads TGCAGTGCTAGAGATGGGGGGCGCGGCTACACTTTC. It codes for CSARDGGRGYTF.

Note on this clonotype: The junction shows a germline mismatch at one end, possibly a read error. The chain joins TRBV12-3 or TRBV12-4 to TRBJ1-5, with D unclear. The CDR3 length is 11 residues. DNA of the CDR3: TGTGCCAGCGGTGGTAATCAGCCACAGCATTTT. It translates to CASGGNQPQHF.

For this clonotype: The final CDR3 position lacks the conserved phenylalanine or tryptophan, pointing to a likely read error. The DNA is omitted, as the CDR3 cannot be located on it reliably, and the CDR3 follows TCRdb's listing. Here the CDR3 reads CASSEGGATNQPQHL. The gene calls are TRBV6-1 and TRBJ1-5; TRBD1 is the table's D call, not checked against the DNA. Germline V gene data show CDR1 as MNHNS and CDR2 as SASEGT. Including both end residues, the CDR3 is 15 amino acids long.

This clonotype was seen repeatedly, ten times or more. The chain has TRBV12-3 or TRBV12-4 and TRBJ1-5; weak D call: TRBD1 (6 bases). The V end lost 6 bases, the J end lost 7 bases, and 13 bases lay between the germline ends. CDR3 length equals 13 residues. The CDR3 reads CASSYDRTQPQHF. DNA of the CDR3: TGTGCCAGCAGCTACGACAGGACCCAGCCCCAGCATTTT.

This clonotype was detected only a few times. Since a much larger clone is just one base distant, this may be a read error. The rearrangement links TRBV11-2 to TRBJ2-5; TRBD2 might be the D (5 bases). The CDR3 length is 13 residues. Germline CDR1 and CDR2: SGHAT and FQNNGV. This CDR3 reads CASSLGLQESQYF. In nucleotides, the CDR3 is TGTGCCAGCAGCTTAGGACTACAAGAGTCCCAGTACTTC.

V usage is TRBV5-6 and J usage is TRBJ2-4, with 7 bases aligning to TRBD1. The CDR3 loop spans 14 amino acids. V lost 1 base, J lost 9 bases, and 7 bases stayed unmatched. Germline assignment: CDR1 SGHDT and CDR2 YYEEEE. CDR3 residues: CASSLYRDSVIQYF. As DNA, the CDR3 is TGTGCCAGCAGCTTGTACCGGGACAGTGTCATTCAGTACTTC. Supplemented by reference TRBV5-6 and TRBJ2-4, the full variable domain reads DAGVTQSPTHLIKTRGQQVTLRCSPKSGHDTVSWYQQALGQGPQFIFQYYEEEERQRGNFPDRFSGHQFPNYSSELNVNALLLGDSALYLCASSLYRDSVIQYFGAGTRLSVL.

The count of this clonotype is one. The genes are TRBV29-1 and TRBJ1-2, with a possible D match to TRBD1 (5 bases). The germline gives CDR1 SQVTM, CDR2 ANQGSEA. Trimming took off 6 bases at V and 8 bases at J, with 19 bases between the two ends. The CDR3 length is 13 residues. CDR3 sequence: CSVSPQQDRGYTF. In DNA form, the CDR3 reads TGCAGCGTCTCACCCCAACAGGATCGAGGCTACACCTTC.

A remark on this clonotype: An end of the junction does not agree with germline; a read error may underlie this. V usage is TRBV29-1 and J usage is TRBJ1-1; D not certain. Germline CDR1 and CDR2: SQVTM and ANQGSEA. CDR3 length: 12 residues. The CDR3 sequence is CSAVSGNTKAFF. CDR3 nucleotides: TGCAGCGCTGTATCGGGGAACACTAAAGCTTTCTTT.

This clonotype was seen at least ten times. The genes are TRBV28 and TRBJ2-7, with 7 bases identical to TRBD2. The ends lost 7 bases at V and 3 bases at J; junction bases unmatched: 21. Germline assignment: CDR1 MDHEN and CDR2 SYDVKM. The CDR3 runs 18 residues. Written as DNA, the CDR3 is TGTGCCAGCACTTATTTCGGCCGAGAGAGCGGGGAGAACTACGAGCAGTACTTC. Translated, it gives CASTYFGRESGENYEQYF.

This clonotype was seen more than once but under ten times. V usage is TRBV20-1 and J usage is TRBJ2-5, with 11 bases identical to TRBD2. The CDR3 runs 15 residues. With V trimmed by 6 bases and J by 11 bases, 17 bases remained unmatched. Germline V CDR1 and CDR2: DFQATT, SNEGSKA (reference sequence). CDR3 nucleotide sequence: TGCAGTGCAAAGACTAGCGGGAAGGTCCAAGAGAAACAGTACTTC. This sequence encodes CSAKTSGKVQEKQYF.